Listed below are T cell receptor beta chains from one sample, sequenced in a study of blood T cell repertoires in COVID-19. Sequencing used immunoSEQ multiplex PCR; TCRdb keeps in-frame clones, though not all of them. The repertoire includes 200,000 to 300,000 clones, 84% of them detected once, and about 4% sits in the top ten. The specimen sequenced was peripheral blood. The receptors originated from a man between 50 and 59 years old with acute or convalescent COVID-19. Each CDR3 is given with its conserved first and last residue. Each record gives: V gene, D gene, clone size, J gene, CDR3 DNA, CDR3 protein. A D gene is named only where the DNA matches it firmly. The size entry is marked missing in some rows and otherwise reads once, few, many or a size class.

v_gene: TRBV7-9; d_gene: .; abundance: .; j_gene: TRBJ2-2; CDR3nt: TGTGCCAGCAGGAGGGTTTTTAACACCGGGGAGCTGTTTTTT; CDR3aa: CASRRVFNTGELFF
v_gene: TRBV19; d_gene: TRBD2; abundance: .; j_gene: TRBJ2-7; CDR3nt: TGTGCCAGTAGTAGGGGGGGCGGGAGCGGGAGACGGTACGAGCAGTACTTC; CDR3aa: CASSRGGGSGRRYEQYF
v_gene: TRBV5-1; d_gene: .; abundance: .; j_gene: TRBJ2-7; CDR3nt: TGCGCCAGCTCCCCAGCGGTTTCCTACGAGCAGTACTTC; CDR3aa: CASSPAVSYEQYF
v_gene: TRBV4-2; d_gene: TRBD1; abundance: .; j_gene: TRBJ2-6; CDR3nt: TGTGCCAGCAGCCGGGAAGGACAGGGGGCTGGGGCCAACGTCCTGACTTTC; CDR3aa: CASSREGQGAGANVLTF
v_gene: TRBV7-8; d_gene: .; abundance: few; j_gene: TRBJ2-3; CDR3nt: TGTGCCAGCAGCCAGACAGCGAACACAGATACGCAGTATTTT; CDR3aa: CASSQTANTDTQYF
v_gene: TRBV25-1; d_gene: .; abundance: .; j_gene: TRBJ2-7; CDR3nt: TGTGCCAGCAGCAGTATCGGGTTCGAGCAGTACTTC; CDR3aa: CASSSIGFEQYF
v_gene: TRBV9; d_gene: TRBD1; abundance: few; j_gene: TRBJ2-7; CDR3nt: TGTGCCAGCAGCGTATCTGCCGGGACAGGGGTTGAGCAGTACTTC; CDR3aa: CASSVSAGTGVEQYF
v_gene: TRBV5-8; d_gene: .; abundance: .; j_gene: TRBJ1-1; CDR3nt: TGTGCCAGCAGCTTGACTCAGAACACTGAAGCTTTCTTT; CDR3aa: CASSLTQNTEAFF
v_gene: TRBV19; d_gene: .; abundance: .; j_gene: TRBJ1-2; CDR3nt: TGTGCCAGTAGTGCGCTCTTCAGGTCCGATTTGGTCTATGGCTACACCTTC; CDR3aa: CASSALFRSDLVYGYTF
v_gene: TRBV6-4; d_gene: TRBD2; abundance: .; j_gene: TRBJ2-2; CDR3nt: TGTGCCAGCAGTGTCCCCCCCGGGACTATCATAACCGGGGAGCTGTTTTTT; CDR3aa: CASSVPPGTIITGELFF
v_gene: TRBV3-1/TRBV3-2; d_gene: TRBD1; abundance: .; j_gene: TRBJ2-7; CDR3nt: TGTGCCAGCAGCCCATGGACAGGTCCCAGCTCCTACGAGCAGTACTTC; CDR3aa: CASSPWTGPSSYEQYF
v_gene: TRBV27; d_gene: TRBD2; abundance: .; j_gene: TRBJ2-7; CDR3nt: TGTGCCAGCAGAATTGGGGGACTAGCGGACTACGAGCAGTACTTC; CDR3aa: CASRIGGLADYEQYF
v_gene: TRBV19; d_gene: TRBD1; abundance: .; j_gene: TRBJ1-2; CDR3nt: TGTGCCAGTACCCCCGGGACAGGAAAGAACACCTTC; CDR3aa: CASTPGTGKNTF